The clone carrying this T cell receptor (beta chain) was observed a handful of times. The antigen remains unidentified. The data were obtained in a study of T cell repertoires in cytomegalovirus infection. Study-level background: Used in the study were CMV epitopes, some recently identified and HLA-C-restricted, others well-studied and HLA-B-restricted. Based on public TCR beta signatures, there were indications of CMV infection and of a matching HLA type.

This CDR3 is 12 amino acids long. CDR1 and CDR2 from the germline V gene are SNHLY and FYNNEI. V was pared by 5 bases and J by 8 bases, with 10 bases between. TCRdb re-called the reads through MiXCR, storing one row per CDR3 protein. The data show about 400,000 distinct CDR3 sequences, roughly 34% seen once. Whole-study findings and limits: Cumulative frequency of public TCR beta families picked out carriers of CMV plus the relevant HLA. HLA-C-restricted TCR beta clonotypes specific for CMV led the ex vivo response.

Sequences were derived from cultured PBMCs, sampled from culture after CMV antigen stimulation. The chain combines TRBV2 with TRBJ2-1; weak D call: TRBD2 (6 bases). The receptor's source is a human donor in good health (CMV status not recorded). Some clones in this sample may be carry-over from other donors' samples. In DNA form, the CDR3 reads TGTGCCAGCAGTCAGACTAGTCATGAGCAGTTCTTC. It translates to CASSQTSHEQFF.